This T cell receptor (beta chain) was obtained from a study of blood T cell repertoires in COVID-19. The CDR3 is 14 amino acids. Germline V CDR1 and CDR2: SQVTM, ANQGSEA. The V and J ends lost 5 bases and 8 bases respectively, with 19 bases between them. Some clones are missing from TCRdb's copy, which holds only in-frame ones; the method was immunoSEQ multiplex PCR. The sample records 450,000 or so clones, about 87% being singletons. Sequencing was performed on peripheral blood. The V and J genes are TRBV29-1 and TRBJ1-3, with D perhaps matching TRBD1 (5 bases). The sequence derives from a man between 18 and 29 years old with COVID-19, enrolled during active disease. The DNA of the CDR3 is TGCAGCGTTTACGACAGACCAGACCCCGACACCATATATTTT. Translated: CSVYDRPDPDTIYF. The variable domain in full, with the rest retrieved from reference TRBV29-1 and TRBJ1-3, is SAVISQKPSRDICQRGTSLTIQCQVDSQVTMMFWYRQQPGQSLTLIATANQGSEATYESGFVIDKFPISRPNLTFSTLTVSNMSPEDSSIYLCSVYDRPDPDTIYFGEGSWLTVV.